The next 13 T cell receptor beta chains were all read from a single sample in a study of persistence of HIV-infected CD4 T cells. This was the immunoSEQ version 4 assay in survey mode. TCRdb's table, derived via immunoSEQ multiplex PCR, lists solely in-frame clones and lacks some. Counted here are around 45,000 clones, approximately 90% occurring once; the ten biggest clones make up less than 2%. Nonspecific anti-CD3/anti-CD28 bead stimulation represents the broad CD4+ T cell repertoire. Sorting selected CD4+ T cells upregulating both CD40 ligand and CD69. Their antigens remain unidentified. Material: CD4+ T cells sorted from PBMCs after approximately 19-hour stimulation, obtained from a patient who received antiretroviral therapy. Receptors originate from an adult man with HIV who was CMV-seropositive.

This chain uses TRBV6-5 with TRBJ1-4, with D possibly TRBD1 on 6 matching bases. The CDR3 has 14 residues. The germline gives CDR1 MNHEY, CDR2 SVGAGI. Trimming took 6 bases from V and 3 from J, leaving 11 bases between them. CDR3 sequence (DNA): TGTGCCAGCAGAGACAGGCGTTCTAATGAAAAACTGTTTTTT. It translates to CASRDRRSNEKLFF.

V is TRBV7-9 and J is TRBJ1-1, with D perhaps TRBD1 (5 bases). Between the trimmed V and J ends, which lost 4 bases and 3 bases, there was a span of 15 bases. CDR1 is SEHNR, CDR2 FQNEAQ, per germline (reference sequence). This CDR3 is 15 amino acids long. The CDR3 DNA is TGTGCCAGCAGCTGGGGGACGGGGCCTTACACTGAAGCTTTCTTT. Translating gives CASSWGTGPYTEAFF. The variable domain in full, with the rest retrieved from reference TRBV7-9 and TRBJ1-1, is DTGVSQNPRHKITKRGQNVTFRCDPISEHNRLYWYRQTLGQGPEFLTYFQNEAQLEKSRLLSDRFSAERPKGSFSTLEIQRTEQGDSAMYLCASSWGTGPYTEAFFGQGTRLTVV.

Only one count was recorded for this clone. V gene TRBV24-1 combines with J gene TRBJ2-3, with D perhaps matching TRBD1 (6 bases). In germline, CDR1 is KGHDR, CDR2 SFDVKD. Between the trimmed V and J ends, which lost 4 bases and 4 bases, there was a span of 17 bases. CDR3 length equals 16 residues. The DNA of the CDR3 is TGTGCCACCAGTGACTCGAAGAGGGGACAATCAGATACGCAGTATTTT. Protein sequence: CATSDSKRGQSDTQYF.

This clone has a single count. The chain combines TRBV12-5 with TRBJ1-5; maybe TRBD1 (5 bases). Trimming removed 3 bases from V and 2 bases from J, with 14 bases in between. Germline values: CDR1 LGHNT, CDR2 FRNRAP. The CDR3 is 16 residues long. CDR3 nucleotide sequence: TGTGCTAGTGGTTTCACCCAGGGCCGGGGCAATCAGCCCCAGCATTTT. Translating gives CASGFTQGRGNQPQHF. The whole variable domain, remainder taken from reference TRBV12-5 and TRBJ1-5, is DARVTQTPRHKVTEMGQEVTMRCQPILGHNTVFWYRQTMMQGLELLAYFRNRAPLDDSGMPKDRFSAEMPDATLATLKIQPSEPRDSAVYFCASGFTQGRGNQPQHFGDGTRLSIL.

The chain carries TRBV28 and TRBJ1-5; the D gene is possibly TRBD1 (5 bases). V lost 7 bases to trimming and J lost 7 bases, with 20 bases between them. Germline V lookup: CDR1 MDHEN, CDR2 SYDVKM. The length of the CDR3 is 15 residues. CDR3 nucleotides: TGTGCCAGCAATCTCAAGCGGCAGGGCGGACAGCCCCAGCATTTT. Translation: CASNLKRQGGQPQHF.

The rearrangement uses TRBV19 and TRBJ1-5; D possibly corresponds to TRBD1 (5 bases). The CDR3 covers 15 residues. V lost 4 bases and J lost 8, with 18 bases in between. The germline CDR1 and CDR2 sequences are LNHDA and SQIVND (reference sequence). CDR3 loop: CASSNPEGALKPQHF. CDR3 nucleotide sequence: TGTGCCAGTAGTAATCCCGAAGGGGCGCTGAAGCCCCAGCATTTT.

The rearrangement joins TRBV4-1 to TRBJ2-3; 9 bases align to TRBD1. The CDR3 runs 15 residues. Unmatched junction bases numbered 8, after V lost 6 bases and J lost 4 bases. Per germline, CDR1 MGHRA and CDR2 YSYEKL. The CDR3 here is CASSPRGQGPDTQYF. The CDR3 nucleotides are TGCGCCAGCAGTCCTAGGGGACAGGGTCCAGATACGCAGTATTTT.

The chain links TRBV5-1 to TRBJ2-5, with 8 positions matching TRBD1. J gave up 5 bases and V 2 bases, and 5 bases lay outside the gene matches. The germline CDR1 and CDR2 sequences are SGHRS and YFSETQ. CDR3 length: 14 residues. CDR3 sequence: CASSLGQGAETQYF. The CDR3 DNA follows: TGCGCCAGCAGCTTAGGGCAGGGGGCGGAGACCCAGTACTTC.

V is TRBV6-6 and J is TRBJ2-7, with unresolved D. Germline CDR1 reads MNHNY; CDR2 reads SVGAGI (reference sequence). Trimming stripped 0 bases from V and 1 base from J, with 1 base between. The CDR3 runs to 12 residues. The CDR3 is CASSYSSYEQYF. The CDR3 region has the DNA TGTGCCAGCAGTTACTCGTCCTACGAGCAGTACTTC.

The CDR3 bases are TGTGCCAGCAGCTCGCAGGGGGGAATGAACACTGAAGCTTTCTTT. Translation gives CASSSQGGMNTEAFF. The chain carries TRBV7-2 and TRBJ1-1; 7 bases line up with TRBD1. With V trimmed by 4 bases and J by 0 bases, 5 bases remained unmatched. The CDR3 sequence is 15 residues long. CDR1 and CDR2 (germline): SGHTA, FQGNSA.

The chain carries TRBV29-1 and TRBJ1-1; D gene unclear. Germline CDR1 and CDR2: SQVTM and ANQGSEA. This CDR3 has 11 residues. Trimming removed 2 bases at V and 4 bases at J, with 5 bases between. The CDR3 DNA is TGCAGCGTTGAATCCGGCACTGAAGCTTTCTTT. This translates into CSVESGTEAFF.

The chain recombines TRBV18 with TRBJ2-1, with D perhaps TRBD1 or TRBD2 (5 bases each). Germline V gives CDR1 KGHSH, CDR2 LQKENI. The CDR3 is made up of 14 amino acids. Between the trimmed V and J ends, which lost 4 bases and 6 bases, there was a span of 13 bases. CDR3 coding DNA: TGTGCCAGCTCACGAATAGGGGAGAGCAATGAGCAGTTCTTC. Translating it yields CASSRIGESNEQFF. Full variable domain (remainder filled in from reference TRBV18 and TRBJ2-1): NAGVMQNPRHLVRRRGQEARLRCSPMKGHSHVYWYRQLPEEGLKFMVYLQKENIIDESGMPKERFSAEFPKEGPSILRIQQVVRGDSAAYFCASSRIGESNEQFFGPGTRLTVL.

The chain links TRBV18 to TRBJ2-3; no clear D gene. V shed 2 bases and J shed 6 bases, with 12 bases lying between them. The CDR3 has 14 amino acids. CDR1 is KGHSH, CDR2 LQKENI, per germline. The DNA for the CDR3 is TGTGCCAGCTCACCATTGGATGCTGTGGATACGCAGTATTTT. Translated: CASSPLDAVDTQYF.